The rows below give T cell receptor beta chains drawn from one sample of a study of shared clonotypes between healthy human individuals. The assay was immunoSEQ multiplex PCR, and TCRdb's table has in-frame clones only and misses some. In the table there are more than 2 million clones, around 93% of which are singletons. What was sequenced was naive CD8+ T cells from PBMCs. The receptors derive from a man younger than 35 in good health. Some clones in this sample may be carry-over from other donors' samples. The CDR3 runs from the conserved cysteine through the conserved F or W. D genes are given only for firm matches. Part of the rows lack a size; the others show once, few, many or a class for expanded clones.

CDR3nt	CDR3aa	abundance	d_gene	v_gene	j_gene
TGTGCCAGTAGTGCAAGACAGGCGCCCGCCGAGACCCAGTACTTC	CASSARQAPAETQYF	NA	NA	TRBV19	TRBJ2-5
TGTGCCAGCAGCGTAGAGCCAGGGGGCAGGAACACTGAAGCTTTCTTT	CASSVEPGGRNTEAFF	NA	TRBD1	TRBV9	TRBJ1-1
TGTGCCAGCAGCTTAGTGGGGGACAGGGGCTACTACGAGCAGTACTTC	CASSLVGDRGYYEQYF	NA	TRBD1	TRBV7-9	TRBJ2-7
TGTGCCAGCCGGGGACTAGCGTCCCACAATGAGCAGTTCTTC	CASRGLASHNEQFF	NA	TRBD2	TRBV6-5	TRBJ2-1
TGTGCCAGCAGTGAAGTTTCGGTTAACCGGGGAGAGACCCAGTACTTC	CASSEVSVNRGETQYF	NA	NA	TRBV6-1	TRBJ2-5
TGTGCCAGCAGGTTGACAGGCGAAGGCACAGATACGCAGTATTTT	CASRLTGEGTDTQYF	NA	NA	TRBV5-6	TRBJ2-3
TGTGCCAGCAGTCAAACTTTAGCGGGAGTGGATGAGCAGTACTTC	CASSQTLAGVDEQYF	NA	TRBD2	TRBV6-1	TRBJ2-7
TGTGCCAGCAGCGTAGGTCTCGAGGGAGGGAGGGGTGAGCAGTTCTTC	CASSVGLEGGRGEQFF	NA	TRBD2	TRBV9	TRBJ2-1
TGCGCCAGCAGCCAAGATTCACAGTACAATGAGCAGTTCTTC	CASSQDSQYNEQFF	NA	NA	TRBV4-3	TRBJ2-1
TGCGCCAGCAGCCAAGATAATACTGGAGAGACCCAGTACTTC	CASSQDNTGETQYF	NA	NA	TRBV4-3	TRBJ2-5
TGCGCCAGCAGCCAAGTGGGCACAGATACGCAGTATTTT	CASSQVGTDTQYF	NA	NA	TRBV4-1	TRBJ2-3
TGTGCCAGCAGCTTAGGCAGAAAGGCGGGACTAGCGGGTTACGAGCAGTACTTC	CASSLGRKAGLAGYEQYF	NA	TRBD2	TRBV11-2	TRBJ2-7
TGTGCCAGCAGTTTCCGGTCCGGGGTTGTGGGATCGAACACTGAAGCTTTCTTT	CASSFRSGVVGSNTEAFF	NA	NA	TRBV28	TRBJ1-1
TGTGCCAGCAGCTTATTGGGGGGGCAGGGTAACCACGAGCAGTACTTC	CASSLLGGQGNHEQYF	NA	NA	TRBV7-6	TRBJ2-7
TGTGCCAGCCGACTAGCGGGAGGGCCTGGGGCCGGGGAGCTGTTTTTT	CASRLAGGPGAGELFF	NA	TRBD2	TRBV27	TRBJ2-2
TGTGCCAGCAGCTTAGGTCGCGCCTCAGGAACTGAAGCTTTCTTT	CASSLGRASGTEAFF	NA	NA	TRBV11-1	TRBJ1-1
TGTGCCAGCGGCACAGATACGCAGTATTTT	CASGTDTQYF	NA	NA	TRBV6-5	TRBJ2-3
TGTGCCAGCAGCCCACTAGCGGGAGTGATATCCGAGCAGTACTTC	CASSPLAGVISEQYF	NA	TRBD2	TRBV9	TRBJ2-7
TGTGCCAGCATACCCCTAGCGGGAGTAGAAACCGGGGAGCTGTTTTTT	CASIPLAGVETGELFF	NA	TRBD2	TRBV27	TRBJ2-2
TGTGCCAGTAGTATCCCGGGACAGGGGGCCCGGACTGAAAAACTGTTTTTT	CASSIPGQGARTEKLFF	NA	TRBD1	TRBV19	TRBJ1-4
TGTGCCAGTAGTACCTTTACCACGGGGAACTCCTACGAGCAGTACTTC	CASSTFTTGNSYEQYF	NA	NA	TRBV19	TRBJ2-7
TGTGCCACCAGCGGAGAAGGGGTGCTAGCCAAAAACATTCAGTACTTC	CATSGEGVLAKNIQYF	few	NA	TRBV15	TRBJ2-4
TGCGCCAGCAGCACCGGAGGACGGGTCCAAGAGACCCAGTACTTC	CASSTGGRVQETQYF	once	NA	TRBV5-1	TRBJ2-5
TGCGCCAGCAGCCGTGGACTAGCGGGTATCGAAGGTCACGAGCAGTACTTC	CASSRGLAGIEGHEQYF	NA	TRBD2	TRBV4-3	TRBJ2-7
TGTGCCAGCAGCCCCAGCGGGAGGGCCAGGACCGCCTACAATGAGCAGTTCTTC	CASSPSGRARTAYNEQFF	NA	TRBD2	TRBV9	TRBJ2-1
TGTGCCAGCAGCTTTGGGACTAGCGGCTACGAGCAGTACTTC	CASSFGTSGYEQYF	NA	TRBD2	TRBV13	TRBJ2-7
TGCAGCGTTGATAATGGGGATTGGGATGGCTACACCTTC	CSVDNGDWDGYTF	NA	NA	TRBV29-1	TRBJ1-2
TGTGCCAGCAGTGACGGACAGGGCCAGCATTTT	CASSDGQGQHF	NA	TRBD1	TRBV6-5	TRBJ1-5
TGCGCCAGCAGCCAAGAACCTAGCGGCCACTCCTACGAGCAGTACTTC	CASSQEPSGHSYEQYF	NA	TRBD2	TRBV4-3	TRBJ2-7
TGTGCCAGCAGGATCTTTGGGTTTGGCGTACAAGAGACCCAGTACTTC	CASRIFGFGVQETQYF	NA	NA	TRBV27	TRBJ2-5
TGTGCCAGCAGCCACCCCGACGGTCTTCCAGGCTACACCTTC	CASSHPDGLPGYTF	NA	NA	TRBV11-2	TRBJ1-2
TGTGCCTGGTCAGGACAGGATTGGTCCGACGAGCAGTACTTC	CAWSGQDWSDEQYF	NA	TRBD1	TRBV30	TRBJ2-7
TGTGCCAGCAGCCAAAGGGAAGGGCTCCACGAGCAGTACTTC	CASSQREGLHEQYF	NA	NA	TRBV7-9	TRBJ2-7
TGTGCCAGTAGTATCCTAGCGGGAACCTACAATGAGCAGTTCTTC	CASSILAGTYNEQFF	NA	TRBD2	TRBV19	TRBJ2-1
TGTGCCAGCAGCTTACCGATTGCCGAAGCGGGACGACGAGGGGAGCAGTACTTC	CASSLPIAEAGRRGEQYF	once	TRBD2	TRBV11-3	TRBJ2-7
TGTGCCAGCAGCCAAAACAGCAATCAGCCCCAGCATTTT	CASSQNSNQPQHF	NA	NA	TRBV4-2	TRBJ1-5
TGTGCCAGTAGTATAGCCATAATGGGGAGCTCCTACAATGAGCAGTTCTTC	CASSIAIMGSSYNEQFF	NA	NA	TRBV19	TRBJ2-1
TGCGCCAGCAGTGGAATAGCGGGAGGGATAGACAATGAGCAGTTCTTC	CASSGIAGGIDNEQFF	NA	TRBD2	TRBV10-2	TRBJ2-1
TGTGCCAGCAGTTTACTCCCGGGACAGGGGGATTCACCCCTCCACTTT	CASSLLPGQGDSPLHF	NA	TRBD1	TRBV27	TRBJ1-6
TGTGCCAGCACCCTTAGCGGGAACACCGGGGAGCTGTTTTTT	CASTLSGNTGELFF	NA	NA	TRBV27	TRBJ2-2
TGTGCCAGCAGTAAGATAGTGAATGAGCAGTTCTTC	CASSKIVNEQFF	NA	NA	TRBV2	TRBJ2-1
TGTGCCAGCGCAGCTCTAGCGGGCCCCTACAATGAGCAGTTCTTC	CASAALAGPYNEQFF	NA	TRBD2	TRBV2	TRBJ2-1
TGTGCCAGCAGCAGATGGACAGAGAACTATGGCTACACCTTC	CASSRWTENYGYTF	once	NA	TRBV5-6	TRBJ1-2
TGTGCCAGCAGCTCACCTAATACAGACAGGGCCGAGAACTCCTACAATGAGCAGTTCTTC	CASSSPNTDRAENSYNEQFF	NA	TRBD1	TRBV7-3	TRBJ2-1
TGTGCCATCAAAGGCCCGGGGGACACTGAAGCTTTCTTT	CAIKGPGDTEAFF	NA	NA	TRBV10-3	TRBJ1-1
TGTGCCAGCAGCCCATACCTACTAGGGGGGCAAGTTGGAAATACGCAGTATTTT	CASSPYLLGGQVGNTQYF	NA	NA	TRBV9	TRBJ2-3
TGTGCCAGCAGCTTACTTGGGACTCCGCTCAATGAGCAGTTCTTC	CASSLLGTPLNEQFF	NA	NA	TRBV7-9	TRBJ2-1
TGTGCCAGCAGTCTCCTTAGGGGGCCGGGAGGGCCCTACGAGCAGTACTTC	CASSLLRGPGGPYEQYF	NA	NA	TRBV21-1	TRBJ2-7
TGTGCCAGCAGTGAGACTAGCGGGAGATCCTACGAGCAGTACTTC	CASSETSGRSYEQYF	NA	TRBD2	TRBV2	TRBJ2-7
TGCAGCGTGGGGGCGACAGGCAAGTGGAGTTATGGCTACACCTTC	CSVGATGKWSYGYTF	once	NA	TRBV29-1	TRBJ1-2
TGTGCCAGCAGATTCGCGGGGCATGAGCAGTTCTTC	CASRFAGHEQFF	NA	NA	TRBV27	TRBJ2-1
TGTGCCACCAGCCCCGAACAATCGGCTAACTATGGCTACACCTTC	CATSPEQSANYGYTF	NA	NA	TRBV15	TRBJ1-2
TGTGCCAGCTCACCAAGGGGACTAGCGGGAGTCGGATATGAGCAGTTCTTC	CASSPRGLAGVGYEQFF	NA	TRBD2	TRBV18	TRBJ2-1
TGCGCCAGCAGCTTAGGGGAACGGCTAGCGACTGAGCAGTTCTTC	CASSLGERLATEQFF	NA	NA	TRBV5-1	TRBJ2-1
TGCAGCGTTGAGCTGGGACAGAGCTACAATGAGCAGTTCTTC	CSVELGQSYNEQFF	NA	TRBD1	TRBV29-1	TRBJ2-1
TGTGCCAGCAGCTCTACTACCACTCTTAACACTGAAGCTTTCTTT	CASSSTTTLNTEAFF	NA	NA	TRBV11-2	TRBJ1-1